This T cell receptor (beta chain) was captured in a study of T cell repertoires in cytomegalovirus infection. Background on the study: CMV epitopes that were recently identified and HLA-C-restricted were used alongside well-studied HLA-B-restricted ones. CMV infection plus the matching HLA type was flagged by public TCR beta signatures.

This clonotype occurred a few times. Its antigen is still unknown. The study, taken as a whole, reports: HLA-C-restricted, CMV-specific TCR beta clonotypes were dominant ex vivo. Cumulative public TCR beta family frequency identified carriers of CMV plus the relevant HLA.

TCRdb processed the reads anew with MiXCR; each CDR3 protein has one entry. This table holds hundreds of thousands of distinct CDR3 sequences, around a third found once. This CDR3 spans 17 amino acids. V lost 0 bases to trimming and J lost 2 bases; unmatched junction nucleotides: 2. Germline CDR1 LGHNA, CDR2 YSLEER. Sequencing used cultured PBMCs, obtained from culture after CMV antigen stimulation. This chain links TRBV4-3 with TRBJ2-2; TRBD2 agrees at 11 bases. The receptor's source is a human donor in good health (CMV status not recorded). Some clones in this sample may be carry-over from other donors' samples. The CDR3 coding sequence is TGCGCCAGCAGCCAAGAGCTAGCGGGGGGAAACACCGGGGAGCTGTTTTTT. Residues: CASSQELAGGNTGELFF.